This T cell receptor (beta chain) is drawn from a study of naive and memory T cell subsets. Study-level findings and limits: TCR transcript changes with activation or differentiation may affect this RNA method.

At least ten counts were recorded for this clonotype. What it binds is not known. There are 13 residues in the CDR3. The germline V and J ends were trimmed by 7 bases and 2 bases, with 12 bases remaining between them. Per germline, CDR1 MDHEN and CDR2 SYDVKM. Four PCR rounds used nested alpha and beta constant region primers plus the SP2 primer. Alpha and beta constant region primers primed reverse transcription for blood and skin samples. TCRdb processed the 5' RACE reads anew with MiXCR; each CDR3 protein has one entry. The table lists 45,000 to 55,000 distinct CDR3 sequences, approximately 4.5% of them singletons. An oligonucleotide containing a UMI was ligated to the 3' end of TCR cDNA. Adult healthy volunteers gave 2.5 ml peripheral blood for whole-blood RNA. Cells were not sorted; total RNA input targeted roughly 1 to 1,100 ng.

This receptor was obtained from a female donor in good health. The chain has TRBV28 and TRBJ2-7; no reliable D call. The CDR3 sequence is CASKVWTAYEQYF. In DNA, the CDR3 is TGTGCCAGCAAAGTTTGGACGGCCTACGAGCAGTACTTC.